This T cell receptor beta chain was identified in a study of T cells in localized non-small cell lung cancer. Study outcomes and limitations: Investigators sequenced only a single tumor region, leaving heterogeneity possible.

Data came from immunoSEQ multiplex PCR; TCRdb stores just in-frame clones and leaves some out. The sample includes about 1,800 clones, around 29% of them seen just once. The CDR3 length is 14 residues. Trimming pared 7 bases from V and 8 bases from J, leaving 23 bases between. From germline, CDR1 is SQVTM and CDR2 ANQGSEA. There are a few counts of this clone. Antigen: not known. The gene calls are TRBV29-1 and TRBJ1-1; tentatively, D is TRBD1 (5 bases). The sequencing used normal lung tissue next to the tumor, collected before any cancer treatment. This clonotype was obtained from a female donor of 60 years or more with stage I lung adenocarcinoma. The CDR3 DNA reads TGCAGCGCCCAGGGTTCTGGCGGAGTAAGGGAAGCTTTCTTT. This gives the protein CSAQGSGGVREAFF.